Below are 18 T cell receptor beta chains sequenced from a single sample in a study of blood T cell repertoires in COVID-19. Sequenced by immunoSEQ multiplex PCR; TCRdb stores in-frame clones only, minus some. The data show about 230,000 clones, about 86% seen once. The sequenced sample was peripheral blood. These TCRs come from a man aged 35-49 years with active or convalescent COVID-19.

The CDR3 is CATSRASEPQCGYTF. For the CDR3, the DNA is TGTGCCACCAGCAGAGCCAGCGAACCACAATGTGGCTACACCTTC. The chain links TRBV15 to TRBJ1-2; D remains unclear. V lost 1 base to trimming and J lost 7 bases, with 16 bases between them. The CDR3 covers 15 residues. Looked up from germline, CDR1 is LNHNV and CDR2 is YYDKDF (reference sequence).

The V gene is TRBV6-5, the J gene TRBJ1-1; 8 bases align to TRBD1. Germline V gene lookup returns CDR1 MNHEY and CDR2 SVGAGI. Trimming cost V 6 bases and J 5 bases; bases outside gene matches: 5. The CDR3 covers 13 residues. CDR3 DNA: TGTGCCAGCAGCGGACAGGGTATGACTGAAGCTTTCTTT. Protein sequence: CASSGQGMTEAFF.

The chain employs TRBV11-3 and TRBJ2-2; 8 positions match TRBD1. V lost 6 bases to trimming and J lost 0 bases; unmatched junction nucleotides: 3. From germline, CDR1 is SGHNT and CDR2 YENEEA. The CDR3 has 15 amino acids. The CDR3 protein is CASRPGGANTGELFF. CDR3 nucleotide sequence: TGTGCCAGCAGGCCAGGGGGCGCGAACACCGGGGAGCTGTTTTTT.

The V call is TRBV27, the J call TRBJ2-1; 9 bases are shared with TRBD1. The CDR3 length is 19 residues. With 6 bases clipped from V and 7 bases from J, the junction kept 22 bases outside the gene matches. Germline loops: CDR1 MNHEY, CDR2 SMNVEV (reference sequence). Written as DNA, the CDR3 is TGTGCCAGCAGCCCAAGGGGGACAGGGTCATATAATCGGCCAAATGAGCAGTTCTTC. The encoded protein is CASSPRGTGSYNRPNEQFF.

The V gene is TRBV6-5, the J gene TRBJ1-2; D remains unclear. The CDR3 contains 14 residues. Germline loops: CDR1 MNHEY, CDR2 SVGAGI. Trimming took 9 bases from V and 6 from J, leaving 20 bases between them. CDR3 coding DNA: TGTGCCAGTCACCGTTTAGGAGGGCTGAATGGCTACACCTTC. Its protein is CASHRLGGLNGYTF.

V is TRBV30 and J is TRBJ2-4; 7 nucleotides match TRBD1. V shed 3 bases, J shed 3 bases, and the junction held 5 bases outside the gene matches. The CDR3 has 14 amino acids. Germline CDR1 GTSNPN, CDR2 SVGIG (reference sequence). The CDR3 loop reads CAWSRQGVKNIQYF. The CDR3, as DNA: TGTGCCTGGAGCCGACAGGGAGTCAAAAACATTCAGTACTTC.

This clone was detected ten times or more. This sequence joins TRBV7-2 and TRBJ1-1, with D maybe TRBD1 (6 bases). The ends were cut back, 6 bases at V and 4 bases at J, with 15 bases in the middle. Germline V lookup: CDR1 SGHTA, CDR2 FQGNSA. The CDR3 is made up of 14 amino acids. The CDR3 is CASSQHSGVTEAFF. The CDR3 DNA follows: TGTGCCAGCAGTCAACATTCAGGGGTCACTGAAGCTTTCTTT.

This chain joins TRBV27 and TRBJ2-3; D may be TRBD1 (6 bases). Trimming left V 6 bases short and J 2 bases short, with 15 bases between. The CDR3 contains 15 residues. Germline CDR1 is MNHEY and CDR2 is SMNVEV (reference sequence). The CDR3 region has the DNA TGTGCCAGCAGGCTCAGGACAGCCACCACAGATACGCAGTATTTT. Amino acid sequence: CASRLRTATTDTQYF.

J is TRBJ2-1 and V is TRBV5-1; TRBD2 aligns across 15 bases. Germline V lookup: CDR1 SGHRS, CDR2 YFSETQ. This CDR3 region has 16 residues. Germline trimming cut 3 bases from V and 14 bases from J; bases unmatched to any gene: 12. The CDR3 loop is CASSWTPGLAGGTEFF. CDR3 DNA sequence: TGCGCCAGCAGCTGGACACCGGGACTAGCGGGAGGAACTGAGTTCTTC.

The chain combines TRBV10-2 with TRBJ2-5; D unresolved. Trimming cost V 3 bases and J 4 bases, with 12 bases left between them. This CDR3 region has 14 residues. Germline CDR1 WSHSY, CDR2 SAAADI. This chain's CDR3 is CASSDPARIETQYF. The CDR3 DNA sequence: TGCGCCAGCAGTGATCCTGCTAGGATAGAGACCCAGTACTTC.

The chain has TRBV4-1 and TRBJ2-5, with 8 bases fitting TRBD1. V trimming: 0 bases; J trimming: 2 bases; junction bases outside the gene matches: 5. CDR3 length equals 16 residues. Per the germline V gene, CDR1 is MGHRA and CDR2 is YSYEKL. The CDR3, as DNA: TGCGCCAGCAGCCAAGATCCACAGGGGGTACAAGAGACCCAGTACTTC. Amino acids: CASSQDPQGVQETQYF.

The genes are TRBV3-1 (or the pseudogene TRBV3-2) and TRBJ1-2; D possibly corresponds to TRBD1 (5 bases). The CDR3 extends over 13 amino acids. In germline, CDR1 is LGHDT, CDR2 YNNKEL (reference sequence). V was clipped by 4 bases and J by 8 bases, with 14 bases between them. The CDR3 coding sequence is TGTGCCAGCAGCCCGCGAGGGGAGGTAGGCTACACCTTC. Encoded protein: CASSPRGEVGYTF.

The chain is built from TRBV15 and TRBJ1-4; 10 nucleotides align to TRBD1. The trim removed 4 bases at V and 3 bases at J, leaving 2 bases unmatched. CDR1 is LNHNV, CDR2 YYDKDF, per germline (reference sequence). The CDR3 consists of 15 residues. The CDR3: CATSNGQGANEKLFF. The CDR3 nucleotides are TGTGCCACCAGCAACGGACAGGGGGCTAATGAAAAACTGTTTTTT.

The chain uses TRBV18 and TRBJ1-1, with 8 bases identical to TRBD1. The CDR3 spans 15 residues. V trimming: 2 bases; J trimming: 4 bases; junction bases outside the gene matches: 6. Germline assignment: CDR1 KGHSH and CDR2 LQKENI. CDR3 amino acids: CASSPGTGDSTEAFF. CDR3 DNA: TGTGCCAGCTCACCAGGGACAGGAGACAGCACTGAAGCTTTCTTT.

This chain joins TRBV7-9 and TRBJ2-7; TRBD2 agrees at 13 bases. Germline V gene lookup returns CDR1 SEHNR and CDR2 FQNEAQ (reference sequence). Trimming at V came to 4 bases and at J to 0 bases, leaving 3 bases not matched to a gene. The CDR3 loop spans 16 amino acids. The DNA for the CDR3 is TGTGCCAGCAGCTCAGGGACTAGCGGGATCTCCTACGAGCAGTACTTC. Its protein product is CASSSGTSGISYEQYF. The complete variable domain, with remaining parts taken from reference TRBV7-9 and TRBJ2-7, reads DTGVSQNPRHKITKRGQNVTFRCDPISEHNRLYWYRQTLGQGPEFLTYFQNEAQLEKSRLLSDRFSAERPKGSFSTLEIQRTEQGDSAMYLCASSSGTSGISYEQYFGPGTRLTVT.

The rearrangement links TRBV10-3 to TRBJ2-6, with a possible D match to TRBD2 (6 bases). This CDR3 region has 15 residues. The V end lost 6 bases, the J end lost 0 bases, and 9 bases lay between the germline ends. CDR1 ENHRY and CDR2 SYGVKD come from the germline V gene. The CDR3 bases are TGTGCCATCAGGACGGAGGGCTCTGGGGCCAACGTCCTGACTTTC. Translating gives CAIRTEGSGANVLTF.

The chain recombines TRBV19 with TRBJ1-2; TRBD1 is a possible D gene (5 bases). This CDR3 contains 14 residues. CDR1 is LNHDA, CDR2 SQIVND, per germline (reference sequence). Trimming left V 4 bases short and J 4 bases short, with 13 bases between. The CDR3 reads CASSTPGLVYGYTF. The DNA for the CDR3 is TGTGCCAGTAGTACCCCAGGGTTGGTCTATGGCTACACCTTC.

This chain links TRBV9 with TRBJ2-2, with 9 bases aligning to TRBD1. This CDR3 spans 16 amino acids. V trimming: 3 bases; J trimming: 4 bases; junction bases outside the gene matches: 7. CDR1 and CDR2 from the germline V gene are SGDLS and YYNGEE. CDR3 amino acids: CASSATGGTGTGELFF. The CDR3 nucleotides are TGTGCCAGCAGCGCAACAGGGGGCACGGGCACCGGGGAGCTGTTTTTT.